Each of the 15 T cell receptor beta chains below was sequenced from the same sample in a study of shared clonotypes between healthy human individuals. The data were produced by immunoSEQ multiplex PCR, yet TCRdb's version contains in-frame clones alone and is incomplete. Among hundreds of thousands of clones, 85% to 95% were seen once, and the ten largest hold about 0.11%. Terminally differentiated effector memory CD45RA+ cells were left out of the naive CD8 fraction, which was CD45RO-negative and positively selected for CCR7. Sequences were obtained from naive CD8+ T cells sorted from blood. The receptors were sampled from a young woman in good health.

The chain carries TRBV27 and TRBJ1-5; tentatively, D is TRBD1 (5 bases). The CDR3 loop spans 15 amino acids. Germline-derived CDR1 and CDR2 are MNHEY and SMNVEV (reference sequence). The V end lost 8 bases, the J end lost 5 bases, and 19 bases lay between the germline ends. The CDR3 spells CASGSGHSLYQPQHF. As DNA, the CDR3 is TGTGCCAGCGGTAGTGGACACTCCTTGTATCAGCCCCAGCATTTT.

About this clone: Because the CDR3's place on the DNA is in doubt, the DNA is left out and the CDR3 is given as listed by TCRdb. The rearrangement uses TRBV21-1 and TRBJ1-5. TRBV21-1 is a listed pseudogene. The CDR3 is made up of 18 amino acids, end residues included. CDR3 sequence reads: CASQPVGGGAVSNQPQHF.

This clone was picked up one time. This rearrangement joins TRBV6-5 to TRBJ2-7; 13 nucleotides agree with TRBD2. Germline V lookup: CDR1 MNHEY, CDR2 SVGAGI. The CDR3 is 14 amino acids. J was trimmed by 6 bases and V by 5 bases; bases with no gene match: 4. CDR3 DNA: TGTGCCAGCAGTCTCGGACTAGCGGGAGCCGAGCAGTACTTC. Protein product: CASSLGLAGAEQYF.

CDR3 nucleotides: TGTGCCAGCAGCGAAGGGGTCCTTGGAAAACTGTTTTTT. Protein product: CASSEGVLGKLFF. The chain has TRBV5-4 and TRBJ1-4, with D maybe TRBD1 (5 bases). The CDR3 spans 13 residues. Per germline, CDR1 SGHNT and CDR2 YYREEE (reference sequence). With 4 bases removed from V and 10 bases from J, the gap between germline ends came to 14 bases.

J is TRBJ2-5 and V is TRBV2; no clear D. Germline values: CDR1 SNHLY, CDR2 FYNNEI. Between the trimmed V and J ends, which lost 8 bases and 2 bases, there was a span of 12 bases. The CDR3 runs 13 residues. This chain's CDR3 is CASAGWSQETQYF. The CDR3 DNA follows: TGTGCCAGCGCTGGGTGGAGTCAAGAGACCCAGTACTTC.

V gene TRBV11-2 combines with J gene TRBJ2-7; maybe TRBD1 (5 bases). V lost 1 base to trimming and J lost 2 bases, with 12 bases between them. The CDR3 runs 15 residues. CDR1 and CDR2 (germline): SGHAT, FQNNGV. This CDR3 reads CASSLGQGSTYEQYF. The CDR3 coding sequence is TGTGCCAGCAGCTTAGGCCAGGGATCGACCTACGAGCAGTACTTC.

This clone was detected once. The chain uses TRBV6-1 and TRBJ2-2, with D possibly TRBD2 on 6 matching bases. V lost 0 bases, J lost 1 base, and 12 bases lay in between. Germline-derived CDR1 and CDR2 are MNHNS and SASEGT. The CDR3 spans 17 residues. This chain's CDR3 is CASSEAAGTENTGELFF. In nucleotides, the CDR3 is TGTGCCAGCAGTGAAGCGGCGGGGACCGAGAACACCGGGGAGCTGTTTTTT.

The V call is TRBV5-6, the J call TRBJ1-2; no clear D. Germline values: CDR1 SGHDT, CDR2 YYEEEE. The V end was cut by 0 bases, the J end by 6 bases, with 18 bases between. The CDR3 length is 16 residues. The CDR3, as DNA: TGTGCCAGCAGCTTGGCCGTTCTTCCTGAACGGAATGGCTACACCTTC. Translation gives CASSLAVLPERNGYTF.

The chain uses TRBV19 and TRBJ2-7, with 11 nucleotides matching TRBD2. The V gene's germline CDR1 is LNHDA and CDR2 SQIVND (reference sequence). Trimming cost V 1 base and J 7 bases; bases outside gene matches: 6. The CDR3 is 15 amino acids. The CDR3 nucleotides read TGTGCCAGTAGTATAGCGCTAGCGGGAGGAGAGGAGCAGTACTTC. Its translation: CASSIALAGGEEQYF.

The rearrangement joins TRBV9 to TRBJ2-1; TRBD2 matches 8 bases. The CDR3 totals 17 residues. Germline-derived CDR1 and CDR2 are SGDLS and YYNGEE. V gave up 5 bases and J gave up 5 bases; unmatched junction bases: 15. CDR3 DNA: TGTGCCAGCAGAGGATCTAGAAGCGGGAGTAACGACAATGAGCAGTTCTTC. Protein: CASRGSRSGSNDNEQFF. Full variable domain (rest looked up from reference TRBV9 and TRBJ2-1): DSGVTQTPKHLITATGQRVTLRCSPRSGDLSVYWYQQSLDQGLQFLIQYYNGEERAKGNILERFSAQQFPDLHSELNLSSLELGDSALYFCASRGSRSGSNDNEQFFGPGTRLTVL.

As regards this clone: Other DNA sequences in the same sample also yield this CDR3. The chain is built from TRBV27 and TRBJ2-1, with 7 bases lining up with TRBD2. The CDR3 loop spans 13 amino acids. V was pared by 0 bases and J by 7 bases, with 0 bases of the junction left unmatched. Germline V CDR1 and CDR2: MNHEY, SMNVEV (reference sequence). Written as DNA, the CDR3 is TGTGCCAGCAGTTTATCGGGAGGGAATGAGCAGTTCTTC. It encodes CASSLSGGNEQFF.

The rearrangement uses TRBV28 and TRBJ2-4, with D tentatively TRBD1 (6 bases). The germline V gene has CDR1 MDHEN and CDR2 SYDVKM. V dropped 6 bases and J dropped 8 bases, with 11 bases sitting between them. The length of the CDR3 is 12 residues. As DNA, the CDR3 is TGTGCCAGCAGAACTTCAGGGGACATTCAGTACTTC. This codes for CASRTSGDIQYF.

The chain has TRBV6-5 and TRBJ1-1; D is unclear. The V end was cut by 6 bases, the J end by 3 bases, with 17 bases between. The germline gives CDR1 MNHEY, CDR2 SVGAGI. This CDR3 contains 15 residues. The CDR3 DNA is TGTGCCAGCAGGCTGGAAAACTCCTTAGACACTGAAGCTTTCTTT. Encoded protein: CASRLENSLDTEAFF.

This clone has just one count. The J gene is TRBJ2-7, the V gene TRBV2; no definite D call. Per germline, CDR1 SNHLY and CDR2 FYNNEI. CDR3 length: 17 amino acids. V lost 2 bases to trimming and J lost 0 bases, with 17 bases between them. The CDR3 DNA follows: TGTGCCAGCAGTGAATTCTCTTTGGGCAGCTTCTCCTACGAGCAGTACTTC. Its translation: CASSEFSLGSFSYEQYF.

The chain is built from TRBV2 and TRBJ2-7; 12 bases are a match to TRBD2. Germline CDR1 and CDR2: SNHLY and FYNNEI. V was pared by 8 bases and J by 2 bases, with 4 bases of the junction left unmatched. The CDR3 runs to 14 residues. CDR3 sequence (DNA): TGTGCCAGCGAAACTAGCGGGAGGCCCTACGAGCAGTACTTC. It translates to CASETSGRPYEQYF.